This TCR beta chain was identified in a study of cytomegalovirus exposure and HLA in healthy donors. Whole-study results and caveats: The dataset shows that most TCR sequences were rare, while some public TCRs occurred in many donors.

Donors were drawn from the approximately 130-subject validation cohort, separate from the approximately 670-subject first cohort. Measured with immunoSEQ multiplex PCR; TCRdb has only the in-frame clones, and not every one. The sample shows over 120,000 clones, more than 80% of them seen only once. This clone was recorded once. Its antigen is not identified. Sequencing used PBMCs. This TCR was recovered from a woman aged 25 to 45 in good health and CMV-seropositive.

CDR3 sequence (DNA): TGTGCCAGCACCCAAACTCGGACTCGCATTCAGTATTTT. This codes for CASTQTRTRIQYF. This chain uses TRBV28 with TRBJ2-3; tentative D call: TRBD2 (5 bases). V was trimmed by 7 bases and J by 12 bases, leaving 20 bases between them. This CDR3 is built from 13 residues. Germline V gene sequence: CDR1 MDHEN, CDR2 SYDVKM.